The next 5 T cell receptor beta chains were all read from a single sample in a study of OX40 agonist ivuxolimab in advanced cancers. Measured with immunoSEQ multiplex PCR; TCRdb has only the in-frame clones, and not every one. The table records about 76,000 clones, 84% of them present only once. The material was CD4+ or CD8+ T cells sorted from blood, obtained in a trial of the OX40 agonist ivuxolimab. These TCRs come from an adult with an advanced solid tumor such as melanoma, head and neck, liver or kidney cancer.

The chain has TRBV6-5 and TRBJ2-3; no firm D call. The CDR3 length is 13 residues. The germline gives CDR1 MNHEY, CDR2 SVGAGI. Trimming stripped 0 bases from V and 5 bases from J, with 6 bases between. The CDR3 region is CASSYSIGDTQYF. CDR3 nucleotide sequence: TGTGCCAGCAGTTACTCGATCGGAGATACGCAGTATTTT.

The chain has TRBV19 and TRBJ2-1, with D unresolved. This CDR3 is 12 amino acids long. V dropped 6 bases and J dropped 4 bases, with 7 bases sitting between them. Per the germline V gene, CDR1 is LNHDA and CDR2 is SQIVND (reference sequence). The CDR3 nucleotides are TGTGCCAGTAGCCAGATTTACAATGAGCAGTTCTTC. The encoded protein is CASSQIYNEQFF. Combining the CDR3 with reference TRBV19 and TRBJ2-1 gives the whole variable domain DGGITQSPKYLFRKEGQNVTLSCEQNLNHDAMYWYRQDPGQGLRLIYYSQIVNDFQKGDIAEGYSVSREKKESFPLTVTSAQKNPTAFYLCASSQIYNEQFFGPGTRLTVL.

The V call is TRBV7-9, the J call TRBJ2-2; D may match TRBD1 or TRBD2 (5 bases each). Trimming shortened V by 8 bases and J by 7 bases, and 17 bases separated the two germline ends. Germline-derived CDR1 and CDR2 are SEHNR and FQNEAQ (reference sequence). The CDR3 covers 14 residues. The CDR3 nucleotides read TGTGCCAGCTACTACCTGGGGGTCGGCGGGGAGCTGTTTTTT. Translating it yields CASYYLGVGGELFF.

Note on this clone: In the same sample, other DNA sequences code for this CDR3. J is TRBJ2-5 and V is TRBV7-2; D unclear. CDR3 length: 12 residues. Germline CDR1 SGHTA, CDR2 FQGNSA. Trimming left V 1 base short and J 4 bases short, with 4 bases between. This CDR3 reads CASSLVRETQYF. The CDR3 coding sequence is TGTGCCAGCAGCTTAGTAAGAGAGACCCAGTACTTC.

V and J are TRBV7-6 and TRBJ2-1, with 9 bases fitting TRBD2. Germline V lookup: CDR1 SGHVS, CDR2 FNYEAQ. Losses at the gene ends were 5 bases for V and 1 base for J; bases not matched to a gene: 9. This CDR3 comprises 17 residues. The CDR3 DNA sequence: TGTGCCAGCAGCCCCCGGGGTAGCGGGAGTTCCTACAATGAGCAGTTCTTC. Translated, it gives CASSPRGSGSSYNEQFF.